Shown below are 15 T cell receptor beta chains from a single sample sequenced in a study of CD8 T cells in Susac syndrome. An input of about 0.45 to 1 ug of RNA was subjected to reverse transcription using random hexamers. TCRdb used MiXCR to reprocess the immunoSEQ multiplex PCR reads, holding one entry per CDR3 protein. Found here are around 130,000 distinct CDR3 sequences, about 95% of them singletons; the top ten hold roughly 0.095%. The sequenced sample consisted of CD4+ T cells from PBMCs. These TCRs come from a human donor in good health.

Only a few counts were recorded for this clonotype. The chain is built from TRBV24-1 and TRBJ1-1; D may be TRBD1 (5 bases). This CDR3 spans 12 amino acids. Trimming left V 4 bases short and J 9 bases short, with 11 bases between. Germline-derived CDR1 and CDR2 are KGHDR and SFDVKD. Here the CDR3 DNA reads TGTGCCACCAGTGAGGGGGGACTCCAAGCTTTCTTT. Protein: CATSEGGLQAFF.

This clonotype was counted between two and nine times. The V and J genes are TRBV30 and TRBJ2-4; 13 bases match TRBD2. V lost 3 bases and J lost 9; bases outside the gene matches: 5. The CDR3 sequence is 14 residues long. In germline, CDR1 is GTSNPN, CDR2 SVGIG (reference sequence). The CDR3 DNA follows: TGTGCCTGGAGACTAGCGGGAGGGTATGGCATTCAGTACTTC. This codes for CAWRLAGGYGIQYF.

The chain joins TRBV5-1 to TRBJ1-5; D remains unclear. Germline CDR1 SGHRS, CDR2 YFSETQ. The CDR3 length is 14 residues. Trimming left V 2 bases short and J 2 bases short, with 8 bases between. CDR3 in DNA: TGCGCCAGCAGCTTTGGGTCGGGCAATCAGCCCCAGCATTTT. Translating gives CASSFGSGNQPQHF.

The rearrangement uses TRBV9 and TRBJ2-7, with D perhaps being TRBD1 or TRBD2 (7 bases each). The germline V gene has CDR1 SGDLS and CDR2 YYNGEE. This CDR3 has 15 residues. Trimming left V 4 bases short and J 5 bases short, with 19 bases between. CDR3 residues: CASSPRGGRGDEQYF. CDR3 coding DNA: TGTGCCAGCAGCCCCAGGGGGGGACGGGGGGACGAGCAGTACTTC.

The chain recombines TRBV30 with TRBJ2-7, with 9 bases that match TRBD2. V was clipped by 4 bases and J by 3 bases; unmatched bases: 10. CDR1 and CDR2 from the germline V gene are GTSNPN and SVGIG (reference sequence). This CDR3 is built from 15 residues. The CDR3: CAWMRREGLSYEQYF. The CDR3 DNA reads TGTGCCTGGATGCGGCGGGAGGGCCTTAGCTACGAGCAGTACTTC.

The chain carries TRBV5-4 and TRBJ2-3; D call uncertain. The CDR3 contains 12 residues. V shed 6 bases and J shed 6 bases, with 11 bases lying between them. The germline V gene encodes CDR1 SGHNT and CDR2 YYREEE (reference sequence). The CDR3 region has the DNA TGTGCCAGCAACGGTGCCTCCGATACGCAGTATTTT. Its translation: CASNGASDTQYF.

V usage is TRBV27 and J usage is TRBJ2-2; D is perhaps TRBD1 or TRBD2 (5 bases each). This CDR3 has 17 amino acids. Germline CDR1 MNHEY, CDR2 SMNVEV (reference sequence). The ends were cut back, 2 bases at V and 0 bases at J, with 13 bases in the middle. This CDR3 reads CASSLGAGRANTGELFF. As DNA, the CDR3 is TGTGCCAGCAGTTTAGGGGCGGGCAGAGCGAACACCGGGGAGCTGTTTTTT.

This chain connects TRBV20-1 to TRBJ1-5; D gene uncertain. Trimming cost V 3 bases and J 7 bases, with 13 bases left between them. Germline loops: CDR1 DFQATT, CDR2 SNEGSKA (reference sequence). The CDR3 is 13 residues long. CDR3 nucleotides: TGCAGTGCTAGGGAACAGTTCGACCAGCCCCAGCATTTT. The encoded protein is CSAREQFDQPQHF.

V and J are TRBV25-1 and TRBJ2-5, with D possibly matching TRBD2 (5 bases). CDR3 size: 13 residues. Germline loops: CDR1 MGHDK, CDR2 SYGVNS. V lost 6 bases, J lost 4 bases, and 12 bases lay in between. CDR3 sequence: CASSRGASETQYF. DNA for the CDR3: TGTGCCAGCAGCCGGGGAGCGTCAGAGACCCAGTACTTC. Combining the CDR3 with reference TRBV25-1 and TRBJ2-5 gives the whole variable domain EADIYQTPRYLVIGTGKKITLECSQTMGHDKMYWYQQDPGMELHLIHYSYGVNSTEKGDLSSESTVSRIRTEHFPLTLESARPSHTSQYLCASSRGASETQYFGPGTRLLVL.

The chain recombines TRBV13 with TRBJ2-7; 8 bases fit TRBD2. V lost 2 bases, J lost 3 bases, and 12 bases stayed unmatched. This CDR3 spans 17 amino acids. Germline V gene lookup returns CDR1 PRHDT and CDR2 FYEKMQ (reference sequence). The CDR3 DNA is TGTGCCAGCAGCTTAAACGGGAGGGCCCTAAGAGTCTACGAGCAGTACTTC. Its protein is CASSLNGRALRVYEQYF.

V and J are TRBV5-4 and TRBJ2-7; D assignment may be TRBD1 or TRBD2 (5 bases each). This CDR3 spans 14 amino acids. V lost 1 base, J lost 0 bases, and 8 bases lay in between. Germline V gives CDR1 SGHNT, CDR2 YYREEE (reference sequence). The CDR3 is CASSLRDVSYEQYF. For the CDR3, the DNA is TGTGCCAGCAGCTTGAGGGACGTCTCCTACGAGCAGTACTTC.

The chain couples TRBV27 to TRBJ1-1, with D perhaps TRBD1 (6 bases). V lost 0 bases, J lost 6 bases, and 8 bases lay in between. Germline assignment: CDR1 MNHEY and CDR2 SMNVEV (reference sequence). The CDR3 consists of 13 residues. Here the CDR3 DNA reads TGTGCCAGCAGTTTATCGACAGGAGCTGAAGCTTTCTTT. It encodes CASSLSTGAEAFF.

The rearrangement links TRBV4-2 to TRBJ2-7; no clear D. CDR1 LGHNA and CDR2 YNFKEQ come from the germline V gene. The V end was cut by 6 bases, the J end by 3 bases, with 21 bases between. The CDR3 contains 16 residues. CDR3 sequence: CASRIRSDNLNYEQYF. The CDR3 DNA sequence: TGTGCCAGCAGAATCAGGTCTGACAACTTAAACTACGAGCAGTACTTC.

This clonotype was recorded a few times. The chain joins TRBV5-1 to TRBJ2-4; D may match TRBD1 or TRBD2 (5 bases each). Germline CDR1 and CDR2: SGHRS and YFSETQ. Between the trimmed V and J ends, which lost 2 bases and 7 bases, there was a span of 10 bases. The CDR3 runs 13 residues. CDR3 in amino acids: CASSFGGDNIQYF. The CDR3 coding sequence is TGCGCCAGCAGCTTTGGGGGAGACAACATTCAGTACTTC.

The chain joins TRBV5-1 to TRBJ2-7, with TRBD1 matching 9 bases. CDR3 length: 15 amino acids. The V segment lost 4 bases and the J segment 0 bases; nucleotides outside the gene matches: 5. Germline CDR1 and CDR2: SGHRS and YFSETQ. The CDR3 DNA is TGCGCCAGCAGCGTCGGGACAGGGAACTCCTACGAGCAGTACTTC. Protein: CASSVGTGNSYEQYF.